The text below deals with one T cell receptor beta chain. The sample comes from a study of blood T cell repertoires in COVID-19. The repertoire was sequenced with immunoSEQ multiplex PCR; TCRdb's copy has only in-frame clones and lacks some. Among 130,000 or so clones listed, about four fifths were seen once. The CDR3 totals 13 residues. The V end lost 3 bases, the J end lost 2 bases, and 7 bases lay between the germline ends. Sequencing was done on a sample of peripheral blood. This TCR derives from a human donor in a cohort sampled during active COVID-19. The chain joins TRBV12-3 or TRBV12-4 to TRBJ1-2; D ambiguous. The CDR3 reads CASSFEQNYGYTF. The CDR3 DNA reads TGTGCCAGCAGTTTCGAGCAAAACTATGGCTACACCTTC.